A selection of T cell receptor beta chains follows, all from one sample in a study of CD8+CD57+ T cells in acquired aplastic anemia. TCRdb re-called the reads through MiXCR, storing one row per CDR3 protein. The sample has approximately 200,000 distinct CDR3 sequences; 64% are singletons. Material: sorted CD4+, CD8+, or CD8+CD57+ T cells (not recorded which) from PBMCs. These receptors were obtained from a human donor with severe aplastic anemia or a healthy control (not recorded which). The CDR3 runs from the conserved cysteine through the conserved F or W. The order of the fields is V gene, J gene, clone size, D gene, CDR3 DNA, CDR3 protein. The D gene is left open where the match is weak. Clone size is given for some rows only: seen once, a few or many times, or a class if the clone is expanded.

TRBV9,TRBJ2-3,.,TRBD2,TGTGCCAGCAGCCCGCACCCCACCCCGGGACTAGCGGCAGATACGCAGTATTTT,CASSPHPTPGLAADTQYF
TRBV20-1,TRBJ1-4,.,TRBD1,TGCAGTGCCCGAAGATTGACAGGGGTAGAAGAAAAACTGTTTTTT,CSARRLTGVEEKLFF
TRBV20-1,TRBJ1-2,.,.,TGCAGTGCTACCCTCCCGACAGCTGGCTACACCTTC,CSATLPTAGYTF
TRBV7-2,TRBJ2-7,few,TRBD2,TGTGCCAGCAGCTTTGGACTAGCGTTTGAGCAGTACTTC,CASSFGLAFEQYF
TRBV10-3,TRBJ1-1,.,TRBD1,TGTGCCATCAGTCCGTTTTATACAGGGGGATCGGGCACTGAAGCTTTCTTT,CAISPFYTGGSGTEAFF
TRBV7-8,TRBJ2-7,.,TRBD2,TGTGCCAGCAGCGGACTAGCGGGAGCAAACGAGCAGTACTTC,CASSGLAGANEQYF
TRBV7-9,TRBJ1-4,.,TRBD1,TGTGCCAGCAGCTTCGAGGGGGCTGTTGGTGAAAAACTGTTTTTT,CASSFEGAVGEKLFF
TRBV10-3,TRBJ2-1,.,TRBD2,TGTGCCATCGGGACTAGCGGGACTTACAATGAGCAGTTCTTC,CAIGTSGTYNEQFF
TRBV5-6,TRBJ2-7,few,.,TGTGCCAGCTGCCCCCCAGGGGACACCTACGAGCAGTACTTC,CASCPPGDTYEQYF
TRBV12-3/TRBV12-4,TRBJ2-5,many,.,TGTGCCAGCAGTTTTCCGGGGGCCCAAGAGACCCAGTACTTC,CASSFPGAQETQYF
TRBV5-8,TRBJ2-7,many,.,TGTGCCAGCAGCTTGGGGACGGAGTACGAGCAGTACTTC,CASSLGTEYEQYF
TRBV2,TRBJ2-2,.,.,TGTGCCAGCAGTGATTTTGTATCGGGGGCCGGGGAGCTGTTTTTT,CASSDFVSGAGELFF
TRBV29-1,TRBJ2-7,few,TRBD1,TGCAGCGTCACCGGGACAGCCTCCTACGAGCAGTACTTC,CSVTGTASYEQYF
TRBV20-1,TRBJ1-5,.,.,TGCAGGTCGGGCGGGTCAGGCACAGATACGCAGCATTTT,CRSGGSGTDTQHF
TRBV12-3/TRBV12-4,TRBJ1-2,.,.,TGTGCCAGCAGTAGCGGGCTACCCACCTACAACGTAGCTAACTATGGCTACACCTTC,CASSSGLPTYNVANYGYTF
TRBV9,TRBJ2-3,.,.,TGTGCCAGCAGAGTAGGCGACACAGATACGCAGTATTTT,CASRVGDTDTQYF
TRBV12-3/TRBV12-4,TRBJ2-2,.,.,TGTGCCAGCAGGCCAACCGGGACCTACACCGGGGAGCTGTTTTTT,CASRPTGTYTGELFF
TRBV7-9,TRBJ2-7,.,TRBD1,TGTGCCAGCAGCTTAGCATTTGAGGGACAGGGGGCAACCGAGCAGTACTTC,CASSLAFEGQGATEQYF
TRBV7-9,TRBJ2-5,few,.,TGTGCCAGCAGCGCCGGGACCCAAGAGACCCAGTACTTC,CASSAGTQETQYF
TRBV27,TRBJ2-2,few,TRBD1,TGTGCCAGCAGTTTTCCGACAGGGGGCTTTATCGGGGAGCTGTTTTTT,CASSFPTGGFIGELFF
TRBV24-1,TRBJ2-5,few,TRBD2,TGTGCCACCAGTGATTCGCTGACTAGCGGGGGTTCGGAGACCCAGTACTTC,CATSDSLTSGGSETQYF
TRBV2,TRBJ1-1,.,.,TGTGCCAGCAGTGGACAGATGGACACTGAAGCTTTCTTT,CASSGQMDTEAFF
TRBV7-2,TRBJ2-3,.,TRBD1,TGTGCCAGCAGCACCCGGGACAGATACACAGATACGCAGTATTTT,CASSTRDRYTDTQYF
TRBV9,TRBJ1-1,.,TRBD1,TGTGCCAGCAGCGGATGGACAGGAGGGGGCGCGACTGAAGCTTTCTTT,CASSGWTGGGATEAFF
TRBV6-2/TRBV6-3,TRBJ2-1,.,.,TGTGCCAGCAGTTCCGCATCATGGTTGGTTTTC,CASSSASWLVF
TRBV7-3,TRBJ2-7,once,.,TGTGCCAGCAGGTTTACCGGCTACGAGCAGTACTTC,CASRFTGYEQYF
TRBV10-3,TRBJ1-2,.,.,TGTGCCATCAGTGAGTCGACCAGTCTAACGTGGGACTACACCTTC,CAISESTSLTWDYTF
TRBV7-8,TRBJ2-3,.,TRBD1,TGTGCCAGCAGCTTAGGGACAGGGGTGGGGACCCACACAGATACGCAGTATTTT,CASSLGTGVGTHTDTQYF
TRBV7-7,TRBJ2-3,.,TRBD2,TGTGCTAGCAGCCAACTAGCGGGATCCTTCACAGATACGCAGTATTTT,CASSQLAGSFTDTQYF
TRBV2,TRBJ2-7,many,TRBD1,TGTGCCAGCACAAGGGACAGTGGTTTGGGGGAGCAGTACTTC,CASTRDSGLGEQYF
TRBV9,TRBJ2-3,.,TRBD2,TGTGCCAGCAGCGTAGACACCGGGGGGACAGATACGCAGTATTTT,CASSVDTGGTDTQYF
TRBV20-1,TRBJ2-7,.,.,TGCAGTGCTAGCGGGAGTGGAGGGTACGAGCAGTACTTC,CSASGSGGYEQYF
TRBV30,TRBJ1-6,.,.,.,CAWSSSGSHSPLHF
TRBV2,TRBJ2-1,.,TRBD1,TGTGCCAGCAGCGCAGGGGGCCTACCTGGCAATGAGCAGTTCTTC,CASSAGGLPGNEQFF
TRBV10-3,TRBJ2-7,.,.,TGTGCCATGGGGGGCAGCTCCTACGAGCAGTACTTC,CAMGGSSYEQYF
TRBV7-4,TRBJ2-3,.,.,TGTGCCAGCAGCTTGGCCCCCCCTACAGATACGCAGTATTTT,CASSLAPPTDTQYF
TRBV10-3,TRBJ1-2,.,.,TGTGCCATCAGTACCCGGACGGACTATGGCTACACCTTC,CAISTRTDYGYTF
TRBV25-1,TRBJ2-1,.,.,TGTGCCAGCAGAAAACAGGGTGATGAGCAGTTCTTC,CASRKQGDEQFF
TRBV6-4,TRBJ2-3,many,TRBD2,TGTGCCAGCAGTGACTCGACGGGGGGGCCAGATACGCAGTATTTT,CASSDSTGGPDTQYF
TRBV29-1,TRBJ2-7,.,.,TGCAGCGTTGACGGAGCAGGGTTTGCCGAGCAGTACTTC,CSVDGAGFAEQYF
TRBV12-5,TRBJ1-3,once,.,TGTGCTAGTGGCTCAGGAATACACTCTGGAAACACCATATATTTT,CASGSGIHSGNTIYF
TRBV2,TRBJ1-2,many,TRBD1,TGTGCCAGCAGCCGAAGCCGGGACAGCGCTAACTATGGCTACACCTTC,CASSRSRDSANYGYTF
TRBV20-1,TRBJ1-4,.,TRBD1,TGCAGTGCACGCCGGGACAGGGGAGATGAAAAACTGTTTTTT,CSARRDRGDEKLFF
TRBV29-1,TRBJ2-7,.,TRBD2,TGCAGCGTTGGAGGAGCGGGGGGGGCCGACGAGCAGTACTTC,CSVGGAGGADEQYF
TRBV12-3/TRBV12-4,TRBJ2-2,.,.,TGTGCTAGTGGTTTATCTCGAATCGGGGAGCTGTTTTTT,CASGLSRIGELFF
TRBV12-5,TRBJ1-1,many,.,TGTGCTAGTGGTTTGGTACTAGGGCGCCTTTCTGAAGCTTTCTTT,CASGLVLGRLSEAFF
TRBV6-2/TRBV6-3,TRBJ2-3,many,.,TGTGCCAGCATCAGGACATCACCCCGGCTTGATACGCAGTATTTT,CASIRTSPRLDTQYF
TRBV7-9,TRBJ2-7,.,TRBD1,TGTGCCAGCAGCCCATCGGAGTTCGGGACAGCCTCCTACGAGCAGTACTTC,CASSPSEFGTASYEQYF